This T cell receptor (beta chain) is drawn from a study of T cell responses to AZD1222 COVID-19 vaccine. Background on the study: It was second doses at about 4 or about 12 weeks that were pooled.

With regard to this clone: Its target is not known.

Study outcomes and limitations: Samples come after the peak T cell response, not at day 14.

The assay was immunoSEQ multiplex PCR, and TCRdb's table has in-frame clones only and misses some. The profile covers about 260,000 clones, with 85% to 95% appearing a single time and 0.5% to 0.65% taken by the ten largest. This CDR3 is 18 amino acids long. Germline V CDR1 and CDR2: SGHTA, FQGTGA. Trimming removed 5 bases at V and 0 bases at J, with 17 bases between. The sample here was peripheral blood, taken on day 0 of AZD1222 vaccination. The chain employs TRBV7-3 and TRBJ2-6; D is perhaps TRBD2 (5 bases). This TCR was sampled from an adult in good health. CDR3 sequence reads: CASSPRRGLVSGANVLTF. For the CDR3, the DNA is TGTGCCAGCAGCCCCCGACGGGGATTGGTCTCTGGGGCCAACGTCCTGACTTTC.